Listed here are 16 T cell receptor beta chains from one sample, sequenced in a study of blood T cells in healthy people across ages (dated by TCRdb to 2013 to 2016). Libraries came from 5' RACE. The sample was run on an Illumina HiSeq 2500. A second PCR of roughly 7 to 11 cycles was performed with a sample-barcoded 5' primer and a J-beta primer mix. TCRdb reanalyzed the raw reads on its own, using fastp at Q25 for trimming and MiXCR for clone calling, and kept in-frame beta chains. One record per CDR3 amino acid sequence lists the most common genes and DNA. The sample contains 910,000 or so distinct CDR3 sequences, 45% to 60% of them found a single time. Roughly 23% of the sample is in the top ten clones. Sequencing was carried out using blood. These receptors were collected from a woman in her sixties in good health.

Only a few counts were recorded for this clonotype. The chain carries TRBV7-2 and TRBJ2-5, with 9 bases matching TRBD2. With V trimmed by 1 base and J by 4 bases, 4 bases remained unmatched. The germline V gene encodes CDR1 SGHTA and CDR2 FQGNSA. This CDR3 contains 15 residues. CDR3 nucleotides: TGTGCCAGCAGCTTAGATAGCGGGAGACGAGAGACCCAGTACTTC. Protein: CASSLDSGRRETQYF.

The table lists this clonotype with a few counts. CDR3 nucleotide sequence: TGCGCCAGCAGCTTGGCCCTAGGTGCGGCCCAAGAGACCCAGTACTTC. The encoded protein is CASSLALGAAQETQYF. The rearrangement joins TRBV5-1 to TRBJ2-5; D unclear. This CDR3 comprises 16 residues. CDR1 is SGHRS and CDR2 is YFSETQ in the germline V gene. V lost 0 bases, J lost 1 base, and 13 bases lay in between.

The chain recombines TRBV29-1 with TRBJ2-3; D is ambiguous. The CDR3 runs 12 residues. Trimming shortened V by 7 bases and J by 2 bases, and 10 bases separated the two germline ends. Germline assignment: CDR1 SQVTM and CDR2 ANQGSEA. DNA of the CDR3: TGCAGCGCCGAAGGGCCCACAGATACGCAGTATTTT. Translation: CSAEGPTDTQYF.

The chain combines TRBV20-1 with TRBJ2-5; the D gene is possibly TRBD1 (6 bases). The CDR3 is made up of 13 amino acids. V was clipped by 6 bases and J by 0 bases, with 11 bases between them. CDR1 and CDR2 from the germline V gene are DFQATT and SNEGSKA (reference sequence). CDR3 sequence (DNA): TGCAGTGCCACCAGGGACAACCAAGAGACCCAGTACTTC. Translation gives CSATRDNQETQYF.

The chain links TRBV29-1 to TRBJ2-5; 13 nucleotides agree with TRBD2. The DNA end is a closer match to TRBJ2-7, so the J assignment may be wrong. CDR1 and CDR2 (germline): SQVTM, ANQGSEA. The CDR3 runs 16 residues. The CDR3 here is CSVGTSGSSLYREQYF. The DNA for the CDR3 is TGCAGCGTTGGGACTAGCGGGAGTTCCCTCTACCGCGAGCAGTACTTC.

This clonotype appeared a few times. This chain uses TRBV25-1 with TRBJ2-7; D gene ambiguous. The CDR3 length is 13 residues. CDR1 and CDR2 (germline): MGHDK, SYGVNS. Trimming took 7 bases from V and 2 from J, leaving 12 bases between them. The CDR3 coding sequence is TGTGCCAGCATGCGAGGCAACACCTACGAGCAGTACTTC. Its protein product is CASMRGNTYEQYF.

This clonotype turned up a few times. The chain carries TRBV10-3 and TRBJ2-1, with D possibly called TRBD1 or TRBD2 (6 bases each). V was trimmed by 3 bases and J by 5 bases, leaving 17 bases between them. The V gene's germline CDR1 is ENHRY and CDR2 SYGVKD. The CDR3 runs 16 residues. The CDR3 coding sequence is TGTGCCATCAGTGACCTAACGGGGGCGGTGGACAATGAGCAGTTCTTC. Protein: CAISDLTGAVDNEQFF.

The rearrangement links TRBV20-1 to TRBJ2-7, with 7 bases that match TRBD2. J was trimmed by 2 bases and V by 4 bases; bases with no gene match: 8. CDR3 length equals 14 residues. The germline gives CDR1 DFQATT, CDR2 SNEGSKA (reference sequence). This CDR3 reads CSANGGGRTYEQYF. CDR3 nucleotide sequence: TGCAGTGCTAACGGGGGAGGGCGAACCTACGAGCAGTACTTC.

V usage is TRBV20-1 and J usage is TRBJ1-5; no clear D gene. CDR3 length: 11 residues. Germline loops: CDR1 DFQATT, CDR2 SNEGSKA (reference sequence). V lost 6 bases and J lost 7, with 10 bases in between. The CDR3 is CSAPQGQPQHF. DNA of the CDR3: TGCAGTGCCCCTCAAGGGCAGCCCCAGCATTTT.

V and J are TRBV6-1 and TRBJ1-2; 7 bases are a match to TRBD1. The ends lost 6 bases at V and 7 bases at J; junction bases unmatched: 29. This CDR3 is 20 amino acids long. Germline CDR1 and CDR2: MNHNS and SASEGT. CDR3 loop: CASSSTSFLPTGRPNGGYTF. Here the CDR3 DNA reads TGTGCCAGCAGCTCAACCAGTTTCCTTCCGACAGGGCGCCCTAATGGTGGCTACACCTTC.

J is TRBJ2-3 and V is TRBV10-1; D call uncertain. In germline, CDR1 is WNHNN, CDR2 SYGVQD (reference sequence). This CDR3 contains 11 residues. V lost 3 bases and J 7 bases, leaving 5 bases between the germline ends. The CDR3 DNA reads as TGCGCCAGCAGTGATCGAAATACGCAGTATTTT. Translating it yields CASSDRNTQYF.

The CDR3 sequence is CASSRDFGGYTF. CDR3 sequence (DNA): TGTGCCAGCAGCCGGGACTTCGGGGGCTACACCTTC. The chain uses TRBV3-1 and TRBJ1-2; weak D call: TRBD1 (5 bases). V lost 4 bases, J lost 8 bases, and 11 bases lay in between. The V gene's germline CDR1 is LGHDT and CDR2 YNNKEL (reference sequence). CDR3 length equals 12 residues.

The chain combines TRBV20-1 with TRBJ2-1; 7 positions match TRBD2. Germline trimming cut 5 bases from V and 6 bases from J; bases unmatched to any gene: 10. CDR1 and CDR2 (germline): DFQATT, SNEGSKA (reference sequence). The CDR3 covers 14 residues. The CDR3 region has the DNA TGCAGTGCTGCCCCCCTACTAGCGATCAATGAGCAGTTCTTC. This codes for CSAAPLLAINEQFF.

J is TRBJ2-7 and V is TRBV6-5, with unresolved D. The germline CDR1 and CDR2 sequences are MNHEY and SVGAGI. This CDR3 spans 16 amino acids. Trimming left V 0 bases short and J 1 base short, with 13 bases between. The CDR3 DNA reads TGTGCCAGCAGTTACTCGATGATGCCACCTTCCTACGAGCAGTACTTC. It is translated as CASSYSMMPPSYEQYF.

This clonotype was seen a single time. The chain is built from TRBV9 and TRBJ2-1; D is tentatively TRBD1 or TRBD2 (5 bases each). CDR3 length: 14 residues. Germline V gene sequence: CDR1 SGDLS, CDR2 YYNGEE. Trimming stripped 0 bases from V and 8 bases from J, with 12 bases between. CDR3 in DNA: TGTGCCAGCAGCGTAGTAGGGGAGTTCGATGAGCAGTTCTTC. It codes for CASSVVGEFDEQFF.

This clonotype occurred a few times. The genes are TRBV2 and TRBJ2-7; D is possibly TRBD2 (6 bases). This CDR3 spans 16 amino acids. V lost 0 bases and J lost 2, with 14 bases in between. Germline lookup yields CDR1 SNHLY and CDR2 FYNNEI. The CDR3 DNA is TGTGCCAGCAGTGAAGCGCTGGGCGGAGGGACCTACGAGCAGTACTTC. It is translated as CASSEALGGGTYEQYF. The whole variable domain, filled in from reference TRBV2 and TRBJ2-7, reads EPEVTQTPSHQVTQMGQEVILRCVPISNHLYFYWYRQILGQKVEFLVSFYNNEISEKSEIFDDQFSVERPDGSNFTLKIRSTKLEDSAMYFCASSEALGGGTYEQYFGPGTRLTVT.